Ten or more counts support the clone carrying this T cell receptor beta chain. TCRdb fed the 5' RACE reads into MiXCR, producing one record per CDR3 protein. Here the sample spans approximately 41,000 distinct CDR3 sequences, approximately 14% being singletons. This sample was taken from a study of neurological immune-mediated disorders. Germline V gene lookup returns CDR1 SEHNR and CDR2 FQNEAQ (reference sequence). This CDR3 contains 16 residues. Trimming removed 0 bases from V and 0 bases from J; junction bases left unmatched: 2. This sequence joins TRBV7-9 and TRBJ1-3; 7 bases are a match to TRBD1. This sequence was found in a woman in her fifties or sixties with HTLV-1-associated myelopathy (HAM/TSP). Input material: CD4+ T cells from blood. The CDR3 DNA reads as TGTGCCAGCAGCTTAGCGGGACAGTACTCTGGAAACACCATATATTTT. Encoded protein: CASSLAGQYSGNTIYF.